The TCR beta chain described here comes from a study of CXCR3-negative and CXCR3-positive naive CD8 T cells. About the research overall: Summed over all libraries, TRB reads came to 110 million to 150 million, with about 1.5 +/- 0.3 million per library. Findings and limits, study-wide: The study found comparably high diversity in both naive subsets and much lower diversity in memory CD8+ cells. Researchers report that CXCR3-positive naive cells carry more hydrophobic TRB CDR3s than CXCR3-negative naive cells.

Naive cells were sorted as CD45RO-, CCR7+, CD27+ and CD95-. The authors prepared UMI-labeled TRB cDNA libraries by 5' RACE. Each CDR3 protein gets one entry in TCRdb, which reprocessed the 5' RACE reads and gives no DNA. The table lists about 84,000 distinct CDR3 sequences. Germline CDR1 and CDR2: DFQATT and SNEGSKA (reference sequence). The length of the CDR3 is 12 residues. As regards this clonotype: The antigen is not known.

This clonotype was obtained from a human donor in good health. Some clones in this sample may be carry-over from other donors' samples. V usage is TRBV20-1 and J usage is TRBJ1-2. Sequencing used naive CXCR3+ CD8+ T cells from blood. The subset here: CD45RO-CCR7+CD27+CD95- naive CD8+ T cells expressing CXCR3 (TNR3+). The CDR3 sequence is CSAPEARHGYTF.